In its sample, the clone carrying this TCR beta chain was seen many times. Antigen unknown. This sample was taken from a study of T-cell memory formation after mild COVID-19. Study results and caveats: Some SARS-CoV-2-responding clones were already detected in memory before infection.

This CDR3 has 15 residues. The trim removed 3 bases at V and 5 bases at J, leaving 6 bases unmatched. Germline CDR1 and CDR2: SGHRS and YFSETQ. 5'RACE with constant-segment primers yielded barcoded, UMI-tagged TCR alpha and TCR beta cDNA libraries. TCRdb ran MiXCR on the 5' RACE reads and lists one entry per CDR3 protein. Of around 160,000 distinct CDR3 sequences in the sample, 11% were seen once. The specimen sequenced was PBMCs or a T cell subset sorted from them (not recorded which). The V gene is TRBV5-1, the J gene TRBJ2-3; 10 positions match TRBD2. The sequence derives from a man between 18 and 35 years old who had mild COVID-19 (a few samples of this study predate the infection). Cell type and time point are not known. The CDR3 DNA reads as TGCGCCAGCAGCTCCGGACTAGCGGTTGTAGATACGCAGTATTTT. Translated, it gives CASSSGLAVVDTQYF.